This T cell receptor (beta chain) was captured in a study of blood T cell repertoires in COVID-19. Repertoires were generated with immunoSEQ multiplex PCR, while TCRdb's copy carries only in-frame clones and drops some. The repertoire holds about 220,000 clones, 83% seen once, with about 3.9% in the top ten. Trimming stripped 4 bases from V and 3 bases from J, with 22 bases between. CDR3 size: 17 residues. CDR1 SGDLS and CDR2 YYNGEE come from the germline V gene. Material: PBMCs or T cells enriched from blood (not recorded which). The chain links TRBV9 to TRBJ2-5; a possible D gene is TRBD2 (6 bases). The origin of this receptor is a woman aged 40 to 49 who had been exposed to COVID-19. Here the CDR3 reads CASSKQYRSRGKETQYF. CDR3 sequence (DNA): TGTGCCAGCAGCAAGCAATACAGGTCCCGGGGGAAAGAGACCCAGTACTTC.